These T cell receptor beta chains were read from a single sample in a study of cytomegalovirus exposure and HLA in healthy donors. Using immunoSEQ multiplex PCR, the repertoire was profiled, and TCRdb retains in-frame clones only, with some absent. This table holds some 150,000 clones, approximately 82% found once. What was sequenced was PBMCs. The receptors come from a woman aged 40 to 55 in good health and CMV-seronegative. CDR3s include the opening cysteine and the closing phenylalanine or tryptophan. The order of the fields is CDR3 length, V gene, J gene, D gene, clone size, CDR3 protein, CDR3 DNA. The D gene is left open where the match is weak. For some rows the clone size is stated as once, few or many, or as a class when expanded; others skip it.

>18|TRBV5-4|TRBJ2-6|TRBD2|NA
CASSDGLAGFSGANVLTF
TGTGCCAGCAGCGACGGACTAGCGGGATTCTCTGGGGCCAACGTCCTGACTTTC
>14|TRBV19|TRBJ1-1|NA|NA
CASSIALGARAAFF
TGTGCCAGTAGTATAGCCCTTGGTGCGCGCGCCGCTTTCTTT
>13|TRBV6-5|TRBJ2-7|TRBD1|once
CASSGQGYYEQYF
TGTGCCAGCAGTGGACAGGGGTACTACGAGCAGTACTTC
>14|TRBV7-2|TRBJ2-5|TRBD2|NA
CASSQQREGETQYF
TGTGCCAGCAGCCAGCAGCGGGAGGGAGAGACCCAGTACTTC
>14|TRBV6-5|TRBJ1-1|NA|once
CASSYSLTGQTAFF
TGTGCCAGCAGTTACTCACTGACAGGTCAGACGGCTTTCTTT
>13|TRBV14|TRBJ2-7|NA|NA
CASSQDLGYEQYF
TGTGCCAGCAGCCAAGATCTCGGGTACGAGCAGTACTTC
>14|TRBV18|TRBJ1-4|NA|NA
CASSPVGEDEKLFF
TGTGCCAGCTCACCAGTGGGGGAGGATGAAAAACTGTTTTTT
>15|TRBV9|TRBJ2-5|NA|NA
CASSVDQGLGETQYF
TGTGCCAGCAGCGTAGATCAGGGACTTGGGGAGACCCAGTACTTC
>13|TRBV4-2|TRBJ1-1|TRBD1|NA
CASSPETGTEAFF
TGTGCCAGCAGCCCTGAGACAGGGACTGAAGCTTTCTTT
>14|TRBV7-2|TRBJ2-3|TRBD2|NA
CASRLAGGGLTQYF
TGTGCCAGCAGATTAGCGGGAGGTGGTCTTACGCAGTATTTT
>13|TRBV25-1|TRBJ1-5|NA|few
CASSVSGNQPQHF
TGTGCCAGCAGTGTTTCGGGCAATCAGCCCCAGCATTTT
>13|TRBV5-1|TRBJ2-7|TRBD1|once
CASSLQGTYEQYF
TGCGCCAGCAGCTTACAGGGGACCTACGAGCAGTACTTC
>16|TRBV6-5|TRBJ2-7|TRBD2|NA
CASSFRTSGRPYEQYF
TGTGCCAGCAGTTTCCGGACTAGCGGGAGACCCTACGAGCAGTACTTC
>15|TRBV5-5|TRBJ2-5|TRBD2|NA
CASSLFAGAEETQYF
TGTGCCAGCAGCTTGTTCGCGGGAGCGGAAGAGACCCAGTACTTC
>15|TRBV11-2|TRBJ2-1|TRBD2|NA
CASSSSGSFYNEQFF
TGTGCCAGCAGCTCTAGCGGGAGTTTCTACAATGAGCAGTTCTTC
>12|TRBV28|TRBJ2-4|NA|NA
CASSTPTDKEYF
TGTGCCAGCAGCACACCCACCGACAAGGAGTACTTC
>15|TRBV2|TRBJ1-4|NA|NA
CASTIQAATNEKLFF
TGTGCCAGCACGATCCAAGCGGCAACTAATGAAAAACTGTTTTTT
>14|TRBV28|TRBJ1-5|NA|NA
CASSFTGWNQLQHF
TGTGCCAGCAGTTTCACAGGGTGGAATCAGCTCCAGCATTTT
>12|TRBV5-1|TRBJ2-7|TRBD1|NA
CASSRDSYEQYF
TGCGCCAGCAGCCGGGACAGCTACGAGCAGTACTTC
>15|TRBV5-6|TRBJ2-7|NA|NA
CASSFQVNPSYEQYF
TGTGCCAGCAGCTTTCAGGTTAACCCCTCCTACGAGCAGTACTTC
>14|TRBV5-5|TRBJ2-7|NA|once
CASRIDAGRYEQYF
TGTGCCAGCAGGATCGACGCGGGGAGATACGAGCAGTACTTC
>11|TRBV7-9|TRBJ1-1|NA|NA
CSIRRGDEAFF
TGTTCCATCCGGAGGGGAGATGAAGCTTTCTTT
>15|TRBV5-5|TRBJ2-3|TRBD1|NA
CASSTWDSSTDTQYF
TGTGCCAGCAGCACATGGGACAGCAGCACAGATACGCAGTATTTT
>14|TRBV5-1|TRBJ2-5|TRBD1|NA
CASSRTGEEETQYF
TGCGCCAGCAGCCGGACAGGGGAGGAAGAGACCCAGTACTTC
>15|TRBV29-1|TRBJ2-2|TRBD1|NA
CSVGGRDRGTGELFF
TGCAGCGTGGGGGGCCGGGACAGGGGTACCGGGGAGCTGTTTTTT
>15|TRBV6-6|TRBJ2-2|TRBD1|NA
CASGSRQGGGGELFF
TGTGCCAGCGGGTCCCGACAGGGTGGAGGCGGGGAGCTGTTTTTT
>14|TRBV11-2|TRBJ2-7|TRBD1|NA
CASSSRQGPYEQYF
TGTGCCAGCAGCTCCCGACAGGGGCCCTACGAGCAGTACTTC
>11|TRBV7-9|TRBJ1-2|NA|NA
CSSSRGYGYTF
TGTTCCAGCAGCCGAGGCTATGGCTACACCTTC
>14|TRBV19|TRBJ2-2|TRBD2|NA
CASSLAGRVGELFF
TGTGCCAGTAGCCTAGCGGGCCGGGTGGGGGAGCTGTTTTTT
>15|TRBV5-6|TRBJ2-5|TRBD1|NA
CASSSMTGGIETQYF
TGTGCCAGCAGTTCTATGACAGGGGGTATTGAGACCCAGTACTTC
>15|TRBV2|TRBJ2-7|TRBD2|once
CASSEILAGIYEQYF
TGTGCCAGCAGTGAAATACTAGCGGGTATCTACGAGCAGTACTTC
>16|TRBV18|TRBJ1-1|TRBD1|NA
CASSPGQGVENTEAFF
TGTGCCAGCTCACCGGGACAGGGTGTGGAGAACACTGAAGCTTTCTTT
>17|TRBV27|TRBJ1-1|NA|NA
CASSFAGQLGPGTEAFF
TGTGCCAGCAGTTTCGCTGGGCAGCTGGGGCCAGGGACTGAAGCTTTCTTT
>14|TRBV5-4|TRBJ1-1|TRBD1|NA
CASSLNRGDTEAFF
TGTGCCAGCAGCTTGAACAGGGGGGACACTGAAGCTTTCTTT
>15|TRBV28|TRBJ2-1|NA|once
CASSPQVARYNEQFF
TGTGCCAGCAGTCCCCAGGTAGCGCGGTACAATGAGCAGTTCTTC
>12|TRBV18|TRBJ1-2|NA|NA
CASSPLNYGYTF
TGTGCCAGCTCACCCTTGAACTATGGCTACACCTTC
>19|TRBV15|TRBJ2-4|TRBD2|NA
CATSRDLLAGGRSKNIQYF
TGTGCCACCAGCAGAGATCTCCTAGCGGGAGGGCGGAGCAAAAACATTCAGTACTTC